This is a list of T cell receptor beta chains from one sample in a study of OX40 agonist ivuxolimab in advanced cancers. The data were produced by immunoSEQ multiplex PCR, yet TCRdb's version contains in-frame clones alone and is incomplete. Of roughly 52,000 clones detected, approximately 84% appear once; the ten largest clones hold more than 1%. This material consisted of CD4+ or CD8+ T cells sorted from blood, taken in a trial of the OX40 agonist ivuxolimab. The receptors were sampled from an adult with an advanced solid tumor such as melanoma, head and neck, liver or kidney cancer. The CDR3 runs from the conserved cysteine through the conserved F or W. D genes are given only for firm matches. A row's size may be missing; if present it is once, few, many or a size class.

CDR3 DNA	CDR3 protein	J gene	D gene	clone size	V gene	CDR3 length
TGTGCCAGCAGTCTGGCGGGAGGGCCTGGAAGCACAGATACGCAGTATTTT	CASSLAGGPGSTDTQYF	TRBJ2-3	TRBD2	-	TRBV27	17
TGTGCCAGCAGCTTGGTCACAAATCAGCCCCAGCATTTT	CASSLVTNQPQHF	TRBJ1-5	-	-	TRBV5-5	13
TGTGCCAGCAGCTTGGCGCAGGCCCCAGATACGCAGTATTTT	CASSLAQAPDTQYF	TRBJ2-3	-	few	TRBV5-4	14
TGTGCCAGCAGTGAAGGAACGGGACGTATTAGCAATCAGCCCCAGCATTTT	CASSEGTGRISNQPQHF	TRBJ1-5	-	-	TRBV6-1	17
TGTGCCAGCAGCTTAACGGGAGGGCCGGGAGATACGCAGTATTTT	CASSLTGGPGDTQYF	TRBJ2-3	TRBD2	-	TRBV7-2	15
TGTGCCTGGATCCAGCCTCCTAAGGATGGCTACACCTTC	CAWIQPPKDGYTF	TRBJ1-2	-	-	TRBV30	13
TGTGCCAGCGCCGGACAGGCTGTGGGTAGCAATCAGCCCCAGCATTTT	CASAGQAVGSNQPQHF	TRBJ1-5	TRBD1	-	TRBV2	16
TGTGCCAGCAGCTCCGTCGGGGGAGATGTCGAGCAGTACTTC	CASSSVGGDVEQYF	TRBJ2-7	-	-	TRBV4-2	14
TGTGCCAGCTCCCCCAATCCGGGACAGTCCTACAATGAGCAGTTCTTC	CASSPNPGQSYNEQFF	TRBJ2-1	TRBD1	-	TRBV18	16
TGTGCCAGCAGTGCTTTAAGGGGCAACTATGGCTACACCTTC	CASSALRGNYGYTF	TRBJ1-2	-	-	TRBV6-1	14
TGTGCCAGCAGCTTAGTGGGACTGAGCAATCAGCCCCAGCATTTT	CASSLVGLSNQPQHF	TRBJ1-5	-	-	TRBV7-2	15
TGTGCCACCAGCAGGGACAGTGCTTACGAGCAGTACTTC	CATSRDSAYEQYF	TRBJ2-7	-	once	TRBV15	13
TGTGCCGTAAACCCCAGGGCGGACTCACCCCTCCACTTT	CAVNPRADSPLHF	TRBJ1-6	-	-	TRBV30	13
TGTGCCAGCAGTTTTCTAGCGGGAACGTCCTACGAGCAGTACTTC	CASSFLAGTSYEQYF	TRBJ2-7	TRBD2	once	TRBV6-6	15
TGTGCCATCAGTGAGGGACAGGATAGCAATCAGCCCCAGCATTTT	CAISEGQDSNQPQHF	TRBJ1-5	TRBD1	-	TRBV10-3	15
TGTGCCAGCACCAAGCTCCCAACAGGGACAGATACGCAGTATTTT	CASTKLPTGTDTQYF	TRBJ2-3	-	-	TRBV7-9	15
TGTGCCACCGGGTCAATGGGGGAGACCCAGTACTTC	CATGSMGETQYF	TRBJ2-5	-	-	TRBV28	12
TGCGCCAGCAGCCAAGGACAGCTAAATTCACCCCTCCACTTT	CASSQGQLNSPLHF	TRBJ1-6	-	-	TRBV4-3	14
TGCAGTACCGGAGGGTTCACTGAAGCTTTCTTT	CSTGGFTEAFF	TRBJ1-1	-	few	TRBV20-1	11
TGTGCCAGCTCACCACCGGTTGATTCAGAGACTAAGTTGTTGTACGAGCAGTACTTC	CASSPPVDSETKLLYEQYF	TRBJ2-7	-	-	TRBV18	19
TGTGCCAGCGCTGGACTAGCGGGAGGATCAGATACGCAGTATTTT	CASAGLAGGSDTQYF	TRBJ2-3	TRBD2	-	TRBV9	15
TGTGCCAGCAGGCTCCCTCCCTCTGGACCTGAGGAGACCCAGTACTTC	CASRLPPSGPEETQYF	TRBJ2-5	-	-	TRBV27	16
TGTGCCAGCAGCTTAGGGATGACAGGGGCGCTTGGCTACACCTTC	CASSLGMTGALGYTF	TRBJ1-2	TRBD1	-	TRBV7-2	15
TGTGCCAGCTCACCCACATGGGCGGGAGGGCCCGGAGAGACCCAGTACTTC	CASSPTWAGGPGETQYF	TRBJ2-5	TRBD2	-	TRBV18	17
TGTGCCAGCAGCTTGGAGACGAACACCGGGGAGCTGTTTTTT	CASSLETNTGELFF	TRBJ2-2	-	-	TRBV5-4	14
TGTGCCGCCCGGGACAGGGGCTTTAATTTCTTT	CAARDRGFNFF	TRBJ1-1	TRBD1	-	TRBV28	11
TGTGCCAGCAGTTTGAACCCCCCCGGGGGCGGGCATTCACCCCTCCACTTT	CASSLNPPGGGHSPLHF	TRBJ1-6	-	-	TRBV28	17
TGCGCCAGCAGCTTAGCGGACAGGGGGCAAGCAGATACGCAGTATTTT	CASSLADRGQADTQYF	TRBJ2-3	TRBD1	-	TRBV5-1	16
TGTGCCTGGAGTCCTAATTACGAGCAGTACTTC	CAWSPNYEQYF	TRBJ2-7	-	-	TRBV30	11
TGTGCCAGTAGTGAAGTAAGGAAACTCCTGACTTTC	CASSEVRKLLTF	TRBJ2-6	-	-	TRBV19	12